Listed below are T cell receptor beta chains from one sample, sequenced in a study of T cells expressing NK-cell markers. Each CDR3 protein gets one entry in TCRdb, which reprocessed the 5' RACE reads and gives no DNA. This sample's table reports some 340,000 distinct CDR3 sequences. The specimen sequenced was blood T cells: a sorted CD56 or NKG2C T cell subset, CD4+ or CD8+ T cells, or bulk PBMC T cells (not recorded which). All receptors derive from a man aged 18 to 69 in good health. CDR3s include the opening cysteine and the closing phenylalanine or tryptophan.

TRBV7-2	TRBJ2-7	CASSFDSIGTYEQYF
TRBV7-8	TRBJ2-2	CASSAQGTGELFF
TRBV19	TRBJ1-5	CASSISVSNQPQHF
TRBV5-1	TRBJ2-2	CASSPSAGHTGELFF
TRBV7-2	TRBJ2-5	CASSAPSGGATQYF
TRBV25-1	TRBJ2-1	CASSGGGRRQLSSYNEQFF
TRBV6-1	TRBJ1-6	CASSAGRSSYNSPLHF
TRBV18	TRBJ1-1	CASSPQTATEAFF
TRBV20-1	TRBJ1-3	CSARYPMDSGNTIYF
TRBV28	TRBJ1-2	CASSLGGANLNYGYTF
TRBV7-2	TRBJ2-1	CASSLTRAGSYNEQFF
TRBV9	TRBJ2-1	CASSVDPSRNEQFF
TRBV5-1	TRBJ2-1	CASSLVGSGSNEQFF
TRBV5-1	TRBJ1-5	CASSLWGASNQPQHF
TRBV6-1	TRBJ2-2	CASSEAGLAGGTGELFF
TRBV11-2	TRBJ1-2	CASSLEGRRNYGYTF
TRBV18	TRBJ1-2	CASSPVEGNYGYTF
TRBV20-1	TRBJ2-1	CSAPRGPYNEQFF
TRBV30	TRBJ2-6	CACLLTGFGANVLTF
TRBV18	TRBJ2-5	CASSRSYQETQYF
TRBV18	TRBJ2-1	CASSPPLARDNEQFF
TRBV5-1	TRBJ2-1	CASSPGQGNNEQFF
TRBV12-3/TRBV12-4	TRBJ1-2	CATSTGTKYGGYTF
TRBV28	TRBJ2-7	CASRRAGTSSYEQYF
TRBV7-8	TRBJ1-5	CASSLVGGSGNQPQHF
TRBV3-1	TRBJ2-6	CASSQEGLWAGRANVLTF
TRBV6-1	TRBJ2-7	CASSPSFLPRMDEQYF
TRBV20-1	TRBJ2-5	CSPTGFDQETQYF
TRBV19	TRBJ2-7	CASSIGGTTSSYEQYF
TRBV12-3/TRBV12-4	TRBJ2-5	CASSATGGLGETQYF
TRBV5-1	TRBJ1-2	CASSLGQEGYGYTF
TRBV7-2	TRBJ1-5	CASRKGEVSNQPQHF
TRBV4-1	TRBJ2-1	CASSGRLAGEVNEQFF
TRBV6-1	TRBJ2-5	CASSEIIGRGETQYF
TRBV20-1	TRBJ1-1	CSAPWAGGNTEAFF
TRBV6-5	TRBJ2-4	CASSSPERGGQNIQYF
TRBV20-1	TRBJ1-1	CGACPGGRTEAFF
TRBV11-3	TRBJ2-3	CASSPRRDTDTQYF
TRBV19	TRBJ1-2	CASTRQGTNYGYTF
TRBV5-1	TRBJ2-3	CASTDPGNTQYF
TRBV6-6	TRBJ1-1	CASSLTEGTEAFF
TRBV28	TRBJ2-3	CATTSWAGGYTDTQYF
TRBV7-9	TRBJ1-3	CASSNNLRGRTGNTIYF
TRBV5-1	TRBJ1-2	CASSQTGGVWYTF
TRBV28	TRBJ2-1	CASRPRDREGHEQFF
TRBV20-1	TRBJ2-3	CSGRPGAGGRHTQYF
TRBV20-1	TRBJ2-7	CSARDAGTGTYEQYF
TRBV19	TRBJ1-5	CASRESGVRNQPQHF
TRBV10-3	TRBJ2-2	CATTGTGGTAGELFF
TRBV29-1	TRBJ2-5	CSVVGGGDETQYF
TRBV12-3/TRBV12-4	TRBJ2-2	CASSLVVLGGGPSGELFF
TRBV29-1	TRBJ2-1	CSVEGGQGLNNEQFF
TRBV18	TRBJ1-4	CASSPQEAATNEKLFF
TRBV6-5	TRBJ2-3	CASSARSGGTFSTDTQYF
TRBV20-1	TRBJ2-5	CSATIAETQYF
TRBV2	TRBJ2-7	CASRPPGTSRVGQYF
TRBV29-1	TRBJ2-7	CSVEEPRDSSSYEQYF
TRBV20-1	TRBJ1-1	CSYLRGENTEAFF